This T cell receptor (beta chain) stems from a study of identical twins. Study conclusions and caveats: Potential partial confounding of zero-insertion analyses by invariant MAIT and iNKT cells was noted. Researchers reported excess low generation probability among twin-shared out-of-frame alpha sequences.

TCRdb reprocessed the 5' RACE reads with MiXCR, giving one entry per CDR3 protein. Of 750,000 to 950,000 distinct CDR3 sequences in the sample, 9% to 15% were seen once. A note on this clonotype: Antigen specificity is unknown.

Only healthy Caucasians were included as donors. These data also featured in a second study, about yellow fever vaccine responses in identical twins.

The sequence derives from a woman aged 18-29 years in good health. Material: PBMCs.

The CDR3 DNA reads as TGTGCCAGCAGCCCCGGGACAGGCTTTCAAGAGACCCAGTACTTC. The encoded protein is CASSPGTGFQETQYF. The rearrangement uses TRBV6-2 or TRBV6-3 and TRBJ2-5; 8 bases fit TRBD1. There are 15 residues in the CDR3. Germline assignment: CDR1 MNHEY and CDR2 SVGEGT. V dropped 6 bases and J dropped 2; count of bases not matched to a gene: 8.